The 6 T cell receptor beta chains in this list originate from one sample, sequenced in a study of CXCR3-negative and CXCR3-positive naive CD8 T cells. Libraries of TRB cDNA were made by 5' RACE and carried UMIs. TCRdb re-called the 5' RACE reads; every CDR3 protein appears as one record, without DNA. The sample has 20,000 to 25,000 distinct CDR3 sequences. The material sequenced was memory CD8+ T cells from blood. The receptors here all came from a human donor in good health. Some clones in this sample may be carry-over from other donors' samples.

The rearrangement joins TRBV7-9 to TRBJ1-5. The CDR3 is 14 residues long. Germline values: CDR1 SEHNR, CDR2 FQNEAQ (reference sequence). CDR3 in amino acids: CASSLDGFNQPQHF.

This chain links TRBV7-6 with TRBJ2-1; TCRdb selects TRBD1, and the lack of DNA leaves this call unchecked. The CDR3 runs 16 residues. In germline, CDR1 is SGHVS, CDR2 FNYEAQ. CDR3 in amino acids: CASSSTGGGSYNEQFF.

The genes are TRBV25-1 and TRBJ1-1. The germline V gene has CDR1 MGHDK and CDR2 SYGVNS. The CDR3 totals 13 residues. The chain's CDR3 is CASSTGADTEAFF. Drawing the rest from reference TRBV25-1 and TRBJ1-1, the complete variable domain is EADIYQTPRYLVIGTGKKITLECSQTMGHDKMYWYQQDPGMELHLIHYSYGVNSTEKGDLSSESTVSRIRTEHFPLTLESARPSHTSQYLCASSTGADTEAFFGQGTRLTVV.

CDR3 sequence reads: CASSSGPPEDNEQFF. This chain links TRBV6-6 with TRBJ2-1; TCRdb calls TRBD2, which cannot be checked without DNA. Germline values: CDR1 MNHNY, CDR2 SVGAGI (reference sequence). CDR3 length equals 15 residues.

The chain combines TRBV29-1 with TRBJ1-1. This CDR3 contains 14 residues. Germline CDR1 and CDR2: SQVTM and ANQGSEA. The CDR3 sequence is CSVDRLRGTEGAFF.

This chain links TRBV20-1 with TRBJ1-4. The CDR3 contains 16 residues. Germline V gives CDR1 DFQATT, CDR2 SNEGSKA (reference sequence). The CDR3 loop reads CSARVDSAGLTEKLFF.